This T cell receptor beta chain was obtained from a study of technical replicates of blood from a handful of donors. With 6 bases removed from V and 4 bases from J, the gap between germline ends came to 13 bases. CDR3 size: 15 residues. Germline values: CDR1 ENHRY, CDR2 SYGVKD. The method was immunoSEQ multiplex PCR; TCRdb's version includes in-frame clones alone and lacks a portion of them. The sample consists of 55,000 to 75,000 clones, around 87% of them appearing once. This clone was counted only a few times. The sequenced material came from PBMCs. V is TRBV10-3 and J is TRBJ2-6; D possibly corresponds to TRBD1 (5 bases). The source is a human donor in good health. Some clones in this sample may be carry-over from other donors' samples. CDR3 loop: CAISPQGTGANVLTF. CDR3 sequence (DNA): TGTGCCATCAGCCCGCAGGGTACGGGGGCCAACGTCCTGACTTTC.